This TCR beta chain was observed in a study (dated by TCRdb to the mid-2010s). Some background on the complete study: The study set out to test whether tumor-infiltrating Tregs in breast cancer get recruited from blood Tregs or are instead converted in situ from other CD4+ T cell subsets.

This clonotype was counted many times. Its antigen is unknown. Base-call qualities are not available, and no considerably larger clone is one nucleotide away. On the study overall, not on this receptor specifically: The TCR gene usage of tumor memory CD4+ T cells clustered together with blood and lymph node memory CD4+ cells and with lymph node naive CD4+ cells. The greatest overlap of tumor-infiltrating Treg TCR alpha and beta sequences was observed with tumor naive CD4+ T cells, followed by blood naive CD4+ T cells. Rather than covering whole repertoires, validation in the larger cohort was restricted to a single TCR beta V-J rearrangement.

As encoded in the germline V gene (reference sequence), CDR1 is DFQATT while CDR2 is SNEGSKA. The CDR3 runs 15 residues from the cysteine to the phenylalanine. Only the CDR3 region is kept as DNA, spanning 45 bases read in frame from base 1. Trimming removed 0 bases from V and 4 bases from J, leaving 12 bases between the germline ends. The Miltenyi Naive CD4+ T Cell Isolation kit was used to purify naive CD4+ T cells, and CD25 microbeads were used to remove Tregs. Tregs, naive and memory CD4+ T cells from tumor, blood and ipsilateral draining lymph nodes of roughly 5 breast cancer patients underwent full-length TCR alpha and beta sequencing. Ficoll density gradient centrifugation was used to isolate mononuclear cells from either lymph nodes or roughly 50 ml of peripheral blood. A purity exceeding 90% was confirmed by FACS for the sorted cell populations. Full-length TCR variable regions were amplified by 5' RACE PCR with constant-region reverse primers, and semi-nested PCR with Nested Universal Primer A was subsequently performed. The ReliaPrep RNA Cell Miniprep System was used to extract total RNA, which was then reverse transcribed into 5'RACE-ready cDNA with the SMARTer RACE 5'/3' Kit. An Illumina MiSeq was used to sequence the full-length TCR alpha and beta libraries, which had been barcoded with multiplex adaptors. The original pipeline was this. For each of nine subset-tissue groups, sequencing data from the five patients were pooled, and the groups were then compared using unsupervised clustering of TCR gene usage. The Morisita-Horn index was used to calculate repertoire similarity, with shared sequences weighted according to their contribution to each repertoire. Using fastp at Q25 and MiXCR, TCRdb reprocessed the public reads and kept productive beta chains. Records with the same CDR3 protein are collapsed into one entry carrying the most frequent genes and DNA. The V and J calls come from TCRdb's annotation, not from the publication. The sample yields about 54,000 distinct CDR3 sequences; approximately 17% were counted once. Approximately 2.3% of the sample comes from the top ten.

The rearranged chain carries TRBV20-1 and TRBJ2-2; the D gene is unclear. This clonotype originated in a female donor with breast cancer. The sequencing sample was made of naive CD4+ T cells sorted from blood. The sample's cell subset or site, from its label and the paper: naive CD4+ T cells, CD4+CD45RA+CD25-. The CDR3 amino acid sequence is: CSARDQAALTGELFF. Read as DNA, the sequence is TGCAGTGCTAGAGATCAGGCCGCACTCACCGGGGAGCTGTTTTTT.